The T cell receptor (beta chain) under discussion was sequenced for a study of blood T cells in healthy people across ages. The sample, about 10 milliliters of peripheral blood, was drawn from each donor. Isolating PBMCs gave at least 6 million of these cells per sample. General observations from the study: Diversity was estimated from one million T cells, and these estimates were considered underestimates. Nothing was known about donor CMV status, and this possibly confounded expanded clonotype changes.

This clonotype was seen a handful of times. Antigen specificity is unknown. CDR1 and CDR2 from the germline V gene are MNHEY and SMNVEV (reference sequence). The CDR3 is 16 amino acids. With 6 bases clipped from V and 8 bases from J, the junction kept 11 bases outside the gene matches. A second PCR of roughly 7 to 11 cycles used a sample-barcoded 5' primer and a J-beta primer mix. Each CDR3 protein gets one entry after TCRdb re-called the 5' RACE reads with MiXCR. The sample lists almost 1 million distinct CDR3 sequences; roughly 50% were seen once. Sequenced material: blood. The receptor was isolated from an older woman in good health. This sequence joins TRBV27 and TRBJ2-4; TRBD2 aligns across 12 bases. The chain's CDR3 is CASRKAPSGREDIQYF. Written as DNA, the CDR3 is TGTGCCAGCAGAAAGGCCCCTAGCGGGAGGGAGGACATTCAGTACTTC.